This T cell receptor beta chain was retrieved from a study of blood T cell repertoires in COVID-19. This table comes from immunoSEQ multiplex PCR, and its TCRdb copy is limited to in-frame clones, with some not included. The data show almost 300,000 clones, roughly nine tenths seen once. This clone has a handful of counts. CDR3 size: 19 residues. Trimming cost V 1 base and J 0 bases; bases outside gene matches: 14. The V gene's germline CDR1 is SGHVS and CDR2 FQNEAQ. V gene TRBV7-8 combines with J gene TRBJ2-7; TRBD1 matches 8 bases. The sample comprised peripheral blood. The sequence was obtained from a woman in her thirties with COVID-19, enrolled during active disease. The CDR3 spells CASSLGSGQGALNSYEQYF. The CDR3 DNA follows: TGTGCCAGCAGCTTAGGTTCAGGGCAGGGGGCTCTGAACTCCTACGAGCAGTACTTC.